The 24 T cell receptor beta chains presented below share a single source sample, sequenced in a study of Graves' ophthalmopathy and Graves' hyperthyroidism. Amplified material comprised TCR beta CDR3 regions derived from RNA transcripts. RT-PCR in the first round used HTBI primers; a second-round multiplex PCR followed. TCRdb called the multiplex PCR reads again in MiXCR, with one record for every CDR3 protein. The data contain 200,000 to 250,000 distinct CDR3 sequences, around a fifth of them seen just once; the ten biggest clones take up 43%. The source material was peripheral blood. These receptors all come from a woman aged 45-60 years with Graves' ophthalmopathy.

Worth noting for this clonotype: At one end, the junction sequence differs from germline, possibly due to a read error. This sequence joins TRBV6-1 and TRBJ1-2, with D maybe TRBD1 (5 bases). The length of the CDR3 is 13 residues. Per germline, CDR1 MNHNS and CDR2 SASEGT. CDR3 region: CATDVGTTYGYIF. The CDR3 bases are TGTGCCACCGATGTGGGGACTACCTATGGCTACATCTTC.

This clonotype was detected many times. The chain links TRBV7-8 to TRBJ2-5, with a weak D call TRBD2 (5 bases). Germline V gene sequence: CDR1 SGHVS, CDR2 FQNEAQ. The germline V and J ends were trimmed by 11 bases and 5 bases, with 24 bases remaining between them. The length of the CDR3 is 15 residues. DNA of the CDR3: TGTGCCGCGAGACGGGGAGCTAGGGCCGAGGAGACCCAGTACTTC. Protein sequence: CAARRGARAEETQYF.

With regard to this clonotype: Because it lacks the conserved phenylalanine or tryptophan at the end, this CDR3 is likely a read error. It is unclear where the CDR3 begins or ends on the DNA, so no DNA is shown, and the CDR3 is as TCRdb lists it. The chain combines TRBV11-2 with TRBJ2-7; TRBD2 is the table's D call and was not checked against the DNA. The germline V gene has CDR1 SGHAT and CDR2 FQNNGV. The CDR3 sequence runs 8 residues, both termini included. CDR3 in amino acids: CASSFRQG.

The J gene is TRBJ2-5, the V gene TRBV29-1; a possible D gene is TRBD1 (5 bases). The CDR3 has 14 residues. V lost 0 bases to trimming and J lost 1 base, with 9 bases between them. Germline CDR1 is SQVTM and CDR2 is ANQGSEA. The CDR3 nucleotides are TGCAGCGTTGAAGATCGACAGTTCCAAGAGACCCAGTACTTC. Translated: CSVEDRQFQETQYF.

The chain couples TRBV6-2 or TRBV6-3 to TRBJ2-5, with 8 nucleotides matching TRBD1. J was trimmed by 2 bases and V by 6 bases; bases with no gene match: 11. The V gene's germline CDR1 is MNHEY and CDR2 SVGEGT. This CDR3 spans 16 amino acids. This CDR3 reads CASRSGAGGRQETQYF. Written as DNA, the CDR3 is TGTGCCAGCAGATCGGGAGCAGGGGGCAGGCAAGAGACCCAGTACTTC.

Many counts were recorded for this clonotype. The chain has TRBV19 and TRBJ2-5; 12 bases fit TRBD1. CDR1 and CDR2 (germline): LNHDA, SQIVND (reference sequence). With V trimmed by 3 bases and J by 5 bases, 7 bases remained unmatched. This CDR3 spans 16 amino acids. CDR3: CASSIQLGTGGETQYF. CDR3 sequence (DNA): TGTGCCAGTAGTATTCAGCTCGGGACAGGGGGCGAGACCCAGTACTTC.

The rearrangement uses TRBV6-1 and TRBJ1-1; D unresolved. Germline V gene data show CDR1 as MNHNS and CDR2 as SASEGT. This CDR3 contains 15 residues. The V and J ends lost 6 bases and 1 base respectively, with 15 bases between them. The CDR3 spells CASRTMSKGNTEAFF. The CDR3 DNA reads TGTGCCAGCAGGACGATGAGTAAGGGGAACACTGAAGCTTTCTTT.

This clonotype is labeled medium-sized. The chain combines TRBV12-3 or TRBV12-4 with TRBJ1-1; D not certain. The CDR3 loop spans 14 amino acids. V was clipped by 3 bases and J by 0 bases, with 8 bases between them. In nucleotides, the CDR3 is TGTGCCAGCAGTTTTGGGCGGTTGAACACTGAAGCTTTCTTT. The encoded protein is CASSFGRLNTEAFF.

The J gene is TRBJ2-2, the V gene TRBV6-1, with D possibly matching TRBD1 (5 bases). Germline assignment: CDR1 MNHNS and CDR2 SASEGT. The CDR3 consists of 14 residues. V was clipped by 6 bases and J by 3 bases, with 11 bases between them. This chain's CDR3 is CASSRVFDTGELFF. CDR3 sequence (DNA): TGTGCCAGCAGCAGGGTGTTCGACACCGGGGAGCTGTTTTTT.

At least ten counts were recorded for this clonotype. The rearrangement links TRBV6-1 to TRBJ2-7, with D possibly TRBD1 on 5 matching bases. The germline gives CDR1 MNHNS, CDR2 SASEGT. This CDR3 has 14 residues. V was trimmed by 6 bases and J by 4 bases, leaving 16 bases between them. CDR3: CASSPRLRQYEQYF. The CDR3 DNA reads TGTGCCAGCAGCCCGAGACTGAGACAGTACGAGCAGTACTTC.

This clonotype was detected ten times or more. The rearrangement joins TRBV3-1 to TRBJ2-7, with 11 bases matching TRBD2. From germline, CDR1 is LGHDT and CDR2 YNNKEL (reference sequence). The V gene end was trimmed by 4 bases and the J gene end by 4 bases; junction bases not matched to a gene: 21. CDR3 length: 20 amino acids. CDR3 nucleotide sequence: TGTGCCAGCAGCCCTGGTCCCCGGAGGAATAGCGGGAGGGCCAGTTACGAGCAGTACTTC. It yields the protein CASSPGPRRNSGRASYEQYF.

The chain carries TRBV12-3 or TRBV12-4 and TRBJ2-5, with 12 bases matching TRBD2. The CDR3 runs 15 residues. V lost 4 bases and J lost 7; bases outside the gene matches: 7. The CDR3: CASSSRTSGVGTQYF. The CDR3 region has the DNA TGTGCCAGCAGTTCACGGACTAGCGGGGTGGGGACCCAGTACTTC.

The rearrangement links TRBV20-1 to TRBJ2-7; D may be TRBD1 or TRBD2 (8 bases each). Per germline, CDR1 DFQATT and CDR2 SNEGSKA (reference sequence). Between the trimmed V and J ends, which lost 4 bases and 3 bases, there was a span of 25 bases. The CDR3 covers 17 residues. The CDR3 coding sequence is TGCAGTGCTAACCCCCCGGGAGGGCAGGGGGCTATCTACGAGCAGTACTTC. It encodes CSANPPGGQGAIYEQYF.

At least ten counts were recorded for this clonotype. The chain carries TRBV7-8 and TRBJ1-2; D is undetermined. Germline V CDR1 and CDR2: SGHVS, FQNEAQ. The CDR3 sequence is 18 residues long. V lost 8 bases, J lost 3 bases, and 28 bases lay in between. DNA of the CDR3: TGTGCCAGCGGGCCTCCCGACGCGGGCACGAGAACATACTATGGCTACACCTTC. Residues: CASGPPDAGTRTYYGYTF. The full variable domain, in which reference TRBV7-8 and TRBJ1-2 provide the parts outside the CDR3, is GAGVSQSPRYKVAKRGQDVALRCDPISGHVSLFWYQQALGQGPEFLTYFQNEAQLDKSGLPSDRFFAERPEGSVSTLKIQRTQQEDSAVYLCASGPPDAGTRTYYGYTFGSGTRLTVV.

This clonotype was detected ten times or more. The chain recombines TRBV19 with TRBJ2-2; tentative D call: TRBD2 (6 bases). V was trimmed by 4 bases and J by 2 bases, leaving 11 bases between them. The CDR3 is 15 residues long. Per germline, CDR1 LNHDA and CDR2 SQIVND (reference sequence). The CDR3 nucleotides read TGTGCCAGTAGTAGGAGCGGGCGTAACACCGGGGAGCTGTTTTTT. Its translation is CASSRSGRNTGELFF.

The table lists this clonotype with many counts. The chain carries TRBV7-2 and TRBJ2-7; 10 bases line up with TRBD1. J lost 6 bases, V lost 4 bases, and 3 bases had no gene match. Per germline, CDR1 SGHTA and CDR2 FQGNSA. The CDR3 spans 13 residues. The CDR3, as DNA: TGTGCCAGCAGCTATAGGACAGGGGGCGAGCAGTACTTC. Residues: CASSYRTGGEQYF.

A few counts support this clonotype. The CDR3 DNA reads as TGTGCCAGCAGGATGGGACAGGGGAGGACTGAAGCTTTCTTT. Its protein is CASRMGQGRTEAFF. The gene calls are TRBV6-2 or TRBV6-3 and TRBJ1-1; 10 bases match TRBD1. There are 14 residues in the CDR3. Looked up from germline, CDR1 is MNHEY and CDR2 is SVGEGT. V lost 6 bases, J lost 5 bases, and 6 bases stayed unmatched.

In its sample, this clonotype was seen many times. The rearrangement joins TRBV18 to TRBJ1-6; no clear D gene. Trimming cost V 2 bases and J 7 bases, with 6 bases left between them. Germline V gene data show CDR1 as KGHSH and CDR2 as LQKENI. CDR3 length: 13 residues. The CDR3 region has the DNA TGTGCCAGCTCACCATTGGACAATTCACCCCTCCACTTT. It specifies CASSPLDNSPLHF.

This clonotype has at least ten counts. The rearrangement links TRBV27 to TRBJ1-6; D gene uncertain. The CDR3 length is 17 residues. CDR1 is MNHEY, CDR2 SMNVEV, per germline (reference sequence). Trimming removed 0 bases at V and 0 bases at J, with 9 bases between. The CDR3 loop is CASSLSLGDSYNSPLHF. Here the CDR3 DNA reads TGTGCCAGCAGTTTATCGCTCGGTGACTCCTATAATTCACCCCTCCACTTT.

This clonotype was seen more than once but under ten times. The chain joins TRBV18 to TRBJ2-7; D is unresolved. The CDR3 is 13 amino acids. V dropped 0 bases and J dropped 5 bases, with 8 bases sitting between them. Germline CDR1 and CDR2: KGHSH and LQKENI. The CDR3 spells CASSPPSAHEQYF. The CDR3 coding sequence is TGTGCCAGCTCACCACCGTCGGCCCACGAGCAGTACTTC.

This clonotype has ten or more counts. The chain couples TRBV7-9 to TRBJ1-3; weak D call: TRBD1 (6 bases). V was clipped by 5 bases and J by 2 bases, with 13 bases between them. The CDR3 contains 15 residues. Germline values: CDR1 SEHNR, CDR2 FQNEAQ (reference sequence). CDR3 residues: CASSRRTGTGNTIYF. DNA for the CDR3: TGTGCCAGCAGCAGACGTACAGGGACTGGAAACACCATATATTTT.

The chain carries TRBV5-6 and TRBJ1-2; 8 bases line up with TRBD1. Germline V gene sequence: CDR1 SGHDT, CDR2 YYEEEE. The junction had 5 bases not matched to a gene; V was cut back by 4 bases and J by 6 bases. There are 13 residues in the CDR3. The CDR3 reads CASSSRGRNGYTF. CDR3 sequence (DNA): TGTGCCAGCAGCAGCAGGGGGCGAAATGGCTACACCTTC.

The rearrangement uses TRBV28 and TRBJ2-5, with 16 bases aligning to TRBD2. This CDR3 comprises 16 residues. The V gene end was trimmed by 5 bases and the J gene end by 9 bases; junction bases not matched to a gene: 9. Germline CDR1 and CDR2: MDHEN and SYDVKM. The CDR3 is CASSTLGTSGRVSQYF. In nucleotides, the CDR3 is TGTGCCAGCAGTACTCTCGGGACTAGCGGGAGGGTATCCCAGTACTTC.

Note on this clonotype: Sequence at one end of the junction differs from germline and may be a read error. The CDR3 reads CASGYRGGNEQYF. For the CDR3, the DNA is TGTGCCAGCGGTTACAGGGGGGGGAACGAGCAGTACTTC. This chain links TRBV6-2 or TRBV6-3 with TRBJ2-7, with a tentative D call TRBD1 (8 bases). The CDR3 totals 13 residues. CDR1 and CDR2 from the germline V gene are MNHEY and SVGEGT.